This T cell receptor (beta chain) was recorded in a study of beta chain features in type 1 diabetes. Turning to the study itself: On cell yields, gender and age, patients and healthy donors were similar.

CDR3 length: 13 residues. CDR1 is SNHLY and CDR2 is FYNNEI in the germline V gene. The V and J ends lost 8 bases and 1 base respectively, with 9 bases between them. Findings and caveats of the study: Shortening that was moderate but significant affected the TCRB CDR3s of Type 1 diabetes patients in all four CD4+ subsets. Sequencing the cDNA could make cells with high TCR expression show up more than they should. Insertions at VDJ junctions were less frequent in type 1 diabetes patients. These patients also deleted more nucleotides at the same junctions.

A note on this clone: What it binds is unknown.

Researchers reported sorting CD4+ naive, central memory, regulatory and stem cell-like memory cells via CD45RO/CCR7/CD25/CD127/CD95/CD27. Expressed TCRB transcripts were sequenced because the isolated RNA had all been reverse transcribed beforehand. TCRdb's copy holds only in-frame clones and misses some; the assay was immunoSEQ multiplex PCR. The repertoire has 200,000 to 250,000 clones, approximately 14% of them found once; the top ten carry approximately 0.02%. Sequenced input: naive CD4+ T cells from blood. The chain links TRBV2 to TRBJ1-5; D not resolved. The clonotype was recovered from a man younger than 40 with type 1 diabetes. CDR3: CASRGGSNQPQHF. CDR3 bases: TGTGCCAGCCGGGGAGGAAGCAATCAGCCCCAGCATTTT.